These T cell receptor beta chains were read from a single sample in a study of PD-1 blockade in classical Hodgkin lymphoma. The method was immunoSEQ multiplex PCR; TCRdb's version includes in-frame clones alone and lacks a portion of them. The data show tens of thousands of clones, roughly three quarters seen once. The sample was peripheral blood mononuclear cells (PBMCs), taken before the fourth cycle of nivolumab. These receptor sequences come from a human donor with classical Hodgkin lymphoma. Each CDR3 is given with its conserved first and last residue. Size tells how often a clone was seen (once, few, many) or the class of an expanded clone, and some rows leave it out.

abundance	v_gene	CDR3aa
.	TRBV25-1	CASSETASYNEQFF
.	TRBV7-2	CASMEGNTGELFF
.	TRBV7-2	CASSFRASAETQYF
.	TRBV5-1	CASSLQGALNTEAFF
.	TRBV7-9	CASSLLRGGDPLQEAFF
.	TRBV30	CAWGPRGQGVRGYTF
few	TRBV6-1	CASSEYSGNSYNEQFF
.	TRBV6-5	CASRRPATGNYGYTF
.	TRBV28	CASSLTQGWEEKLFF
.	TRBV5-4	CASSPTTGDEAFF
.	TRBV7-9	CASSYLAGGPYNEQFF
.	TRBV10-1	CASDRMNTEAFF
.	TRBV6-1	CASSEFQGEEKLFF
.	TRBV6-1	CASRLTGGPNQPQHF
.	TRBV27	CASSRSPRGGNTGELFF
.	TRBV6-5	CASSLGVSYYGYTF
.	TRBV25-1	CASSPQGRDEQFF
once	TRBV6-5	CASSYEDNYGYTF
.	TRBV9	CASTSGGLAFGDTQYF
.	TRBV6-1	CASSELWNQPQHF
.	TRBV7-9	CASSLVGASGSYEQYF
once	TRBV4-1	CASSQWVRAGNTIYF